This TCR beta chain was recorded in a study of blood T cell repertoires in COVID-19. Study context: In each case, the material was cDNA or gDNA derived from T cells, B-cell-depleted T cells, or PBMCs.

Authors' analysis steps: Using reference gene primer amplification, nucleated cell counts were estimated. Data came from immunoSEQ multiplex PCR; TCRdb stores just in-frame clones and leaves some out. That table gives V, J and clone size, and the DNA gave D and trimming. The sample carries approximately 170,000 clones, 70% to 85% recorded once. Recruited during active infection, patients (from Seattle) were subsequently followed longitudinally. The sample comprised peripheral blood. This sequence was found in a man older than 75 with COVID-19, enrolled during active disease.

The chain's CDR3 is CASSYRPRGLNTEAFF. CDR3 in DNA: TGTGCCAGCAGTTACCGCCCCAGGGGGTTGAACACTGAAGCTTTCTTT. The chain uses TRBV6-5 and TRBJ1-1; 7 bases match TRBD1. Losses at the gene ends were 2 bases for V and 0 bases for J; bases not matched to a gene: 6. This CDR3 region has 16 residues. The germline V gene has CDR1 MNHEY and CDR2 SVGAGI.